This T cell receptor beta chain was documented in a study of blood T cells in healthy people across ages. Study-wide context: Researchers report that template switching captured about one barcoded beta molecule per two T cells.

The CDR3 is 14 residues long. CDR1 and CDR2 from the germline V gene are SSHAT and FNYEAQ (reference sequence). Whole-study findings and limits: As age increased, TCR beta diversity per million T cells fell in a roughly linear fashion. Unsorted PBMC input precluded a conclusive naive versus antigen-experienced comparison.

This clonotype was seen more than once but under ten times. No antigen is known for it. Germline and junction disagree at one end, which may indicate a read error. A second about 7 to 12 cycle PCR used barcoded and J-beta primers. From each sample, at least 2.5 million paired-end reads containing CDR3 were obtained. TCRdb reprocessed the 5' RACE reads via MiXCR and lists one record per CDR3 protein. The sample carries roughly 1,500,000 distinct CDR3 sequences, around 39% recorded once. The clonotype originates from a woman aged 18 to 35 in good health. This rearrangement joins TRBV7-7 to TRBJ2-5; 7 positions agree with TRBD1. The sequencing input was blood. In nucleotides, the CDR3 is TGTGCTAGCAGCTACCAGGGACAGCAAGAGACCCAGTACTTC. Translated: CASSYQGQQETQYF.